Each of the 25 T cell receptor beta chains below was sequenced from the same sample in a study of T cell repertoires in cytomegalovirus infection. TCRdb re-called the reads through MiXCR, storing one row per CDR3 protein. The data contain some 150,000 distinct CDR3 sequences, roughly a quarter of them singletons. Sequences were obtained from PBMCs. The receptor source for this set is a human donor in good health (CMV status not recorded). Some clones in this sample may be carry-over from other donors' samples.

A remark on this clonotype: Germline is not matched at one junction end, which may reflect a read error. The V call is TRBV12-3 or TRBV12-4, the J call TRBJ2-6; D not certain. This CDR3 has 13 residues. The CDR3: CATFVSGPNVLTF. The CDR3, as DNA: TGTGCCACCTTCGTCTCTGGGCCCAACGTCCTGACTTTC.

This clonotype has at least ten counts. The J gene is TRBJ1-3, the V gene TRBV12-3 or TRBV12-4; the D gene is possibly TRBD1 (5 bases). The V and J ends lost 7 bases and 0 bases respectively, with 13 bases between them. The CDR3 is made up of 15 amino acids. CDR3 DNA sequence: TGTGCCAGCACTAACCGGGACCGCTCTGGAAACACCATATATTTT. Its protein product is CASTNRDRSGNTIYF.

This chain connects TRBV30 to TRBJ1-1; possible D gene TRBD1, 6 bases. The V gene lost 1 base and the J gene lost 0 bases, with 12 bases spanning the gap. This CDR3 comprises 15 residues. Germline V gives CDR1 GTSNPN, CDR2 SVGIG (reference sequence). This chain's CDR3 is CAWSAPTGLNTEAFF. The CDR3 DNA sequence: TGTGCCTGGAGTGCCCCGACAGGCTTGAACACTGAAGCTTTCTTT.

J is TRBJ2-2 and V is TRBV6-5; a possible D gene is TRBD1 (6 bases). Germline CDR1 MNHEY, CDR2 SVGAGI. V lost 6 bases, J lost 5 bases, and 16 bases lay in between. The CDR3 loop spans 15 amino acids. The CDR3: CASRPNRAETGELFF. CDR3 DNA sequence: TGTGCCAGCAGGCCGAACAGGGCTGAGACCGGGGAGCTGTTTTTT.

This clonotype came up many times. This rearrangement joins TRBV7-9 to TRBJ2-7; D ambiguous. Trimming stripped 5 bases from V and 3 bases from J, with 8 bases between. CDR1 SEHNR and CDR2 FQNEAQ come from the germline V gene (reference sequence). The CDR3 spans 12 residues. In nucleotides, the CDR3 is TGTGCCAGCAGCCCCCGAGTCTACGAGCAGTACTTC. It translates to CASSPRVYEQYF.

This chain links TRBV2 with TRBJ2-7; TRBD2 matches at 7 bases. Losses at the gene ends were 7 bases for V and 3 bases for J; bases not matched to a gene: 3. Germline V lookup: CDR1 SNHLY, CDR2 FYNNEI. The CDR3 covers 12 residues. In nucleotides, the CDR3 is TGTGCCAGCACGGCGGGAGTCTACGAGCAGTACTTC. Amino acid sequence: CASTAGVYEQYF.

This clonotype was seen only a few times. The J gene is TRBJ1-5, the V gene TRBV2, with D unresolved. V gave up 5 bases and J gave up 1 base, with 9 bases separating them. There are 14 residues in the CDR3. The germline V gene has CDR1 SNHLY and CDR2 FYNNEI. CDR3 region: CASSYGRSNQPQHF. The CDR3 DNA is TGTGCCAGCAGTTATGGGAGGAGCAATCAGCCCCAGCATTTT.

This clonotype was found many times. One junction end disagrees with the germline gene, perhaps due to a read error. The chain carries TRBV7-2 and TRBJ2-4; TRBD2 matches 7 bases. The CDR3 is 16 amino acids. From germline, CDR1 is SGHTA and CDR2 FQGNSA. The CDR3 here is CASSLAETAYKNIQYF. The CDR3 DNA reads as TGTGCCAGCAGCCTAGCGGAGACCGCATACAAAAACATTCAGTACTTC.

In its sample, this clonotype was seen many times. The chain links TRBV29-1 to TRBJ2-7, with 13 bases aligning to TRBD2. J lost 7 bases, V lost 6 bases, and 15 bases had no gene match. Per the germline V gene, CDR1 is SQVTM and CDR2 is ANQGSEA. This CDR3 has 16 amino acids. CDR3 residues: CSVWTSGGRWAREQYF. Here the CDR3 DNA reads TGCAGCGTCTGGACTAGCGGGGGTCGGTGGGCGAGGGAGCAGTACTTC.

This clonotype has a count of ten or more. The chain uses TRBV7-2 and TRBJ1-6; possible D gene TRBD1, 5 bases. CDR3 length: 18 residues. Trimming removed 2 bases from V and 2 bases from J, with 16 bases in between. In germline, CDR1 is SGHTA, CDR2 FQGNSA. CDR3 region: CASSLLTASSTYNSPLHF. CDR3 DNA: TGTGCCAGCAGCTTATTGACAGCCTCCTCCACCTATAATTCACCCCTCCACTTT.

This clonotype appeared a few times. This rearrangement joins TRBV2 to TRBJ2-2; D gene unclear. Per the germline V gene, CDR1 is SNHLY and CDR2 is FYNNEI. The CDR3 spans 16 residues. V lost 4 bases and J lost 5, with 17 bases in between. The CDR3 nucleotides are TGTGCCAGCAGTGTTTTGAGGAACTACTCTACCGGGGAGCTGTTTTTT. Protein product: CASSVLRNYSTGELFF.

This clonotype was seen once. This chain links TRBV5-3 with TRBJ1-4; D is ambiguous. Being an ORF, TRBV5-3 has a function that is uncertain. V was pared by 8 bases and J by 1 base, with 12 bases between. The CDR3 contains 14 residues. The DNA of the CDR3 is TGTGCCAGCAGCCCTGGACGAACTAATGAAAAACTGTTTTTT. The encoded protein is CASSPGRTNEKLFF.

This clonotype was observed a handful of times. The J gene is TRBJ2-5, the V gene TRBV28; D is undetermined. Germline V gives CDR1 MDHEN, CDR2 SYDVKM. The CDR3 is 11 amino acids. Trimming took off 8 bases at V and 5 bases at J, with 9 bases between the two ends. The CDR3 DNA is TGTGCCAGCGAGGTCCGGGAGACCCAGTACTTC. It is translated as CASEVRETQYF.

This chain links TRBV14 with TRBJ2-7; D remains unclear. The CDR3 totals 13 residues. Trimming cost V 3 bases and J 5 bases, with 11 bases left between them. Germline V gene sequence: CDR1 SGHDN, CDR2 FVKESK. CDR3 amino acids: CASSQRTGNEQYF. Written as DNA, the CDR3 is TGTGCCAGCAGCCAGAGAACTGGCAACGAGCAGTACTTC. Filled out from reference TRBV14 and TRBJ2-7, the complete variable domain reads EAGVTQFPSHSVIEKGQTVTLRCDPISGHDNLYWYRRVMGKEIKFLLHFVKESKQDESGMPNNRFLAERTGGTYSTLKVQPAELEDSGVYFCASSQRTGNEQYFGPGTRLTVT.

The chain has TRBV7-9 and TRBJ2-7; TRBD1 matches at 7 bases. This CDR3 comprises 12 residues. With V trimmed by 8 bases and J by 2 bases, 3 bases remained unmatched. Germline assignment: CDR1 SEHNR and CDR2 FQNEAQ (reference sequence). The CDR3 nucleotides read TGTGCCAGCGGGGACAGCACCTACGAGCAGTACTTC. Amino acids: CASGDSTYEQYF.

The V gene is TRBV6-1, the J gene TRBJ2-1; 11 bases map to TRBD2. This CDR3 has 15 residues. Germline trimming cut 11 bases from V and 5 bases from J; bases unmatched to any gene: 11. Germline V gene data show CDR1 as MNHNS and CDR2 as SASEGT. DNA of the CDR3: TGTGCCTCTCACCCAACTAGCGGGGGCCACAATGAGCAGTTCTTC. It codes for CASHPTSGGHNEQFF.

This clonotype was recorded at least ten times. An end of the junction differs from the germline gene, which may be a read error. The V gene is TRBV7-9, the J gene TRBJ1-1; 8 bases match TRBD1. Germline-derived CDR1 and CDR2 are SEHNR and FQNEAQ (reference sequence). The CDR3 has 14 amino acids. In DNA form, the CDR3 reads TGTGCCAGCAGCTTAGGGACAGGGAACCCTGAAGCTTTCTTT. Translating it yields CASSLGTGNPEAFF.

This clonotype appeared many times. The genes are TRBV25-1 and TRBJ1-5, with 7 bases identical to TRBD1. Germline CDR1 reads MGHDK; CDR2 reads SYGVNS. The CDR3 loop spans 16 amino acids. Trimming took 6 bases from V and 7 from J; bases not matched to a gene: 15. The CDR3 DNA sequence: TGTGCCAGCAGCTCTAATATGGGGACAGTTGGCCAGCCCCAGCATTTT. Residues: CASSSNMGTVGQPQHF.

A few counts support this clonotype. The gene calls are TRBV28 and TRBJ2-2, with TRBD1 as a possible D gene (5 bases). Germline V gives CDR1 MDHEN, CDR2 SYDVKM. V lost 1 base to trimming and J lost 14 bases, with 14 bases between them. The CDR3 runs 13 residues. CDR3 nucleotide sequence: TGTGCCAGCAGTTTATTCACAGGAAGGGGTCTGTTTTTT. Translation: CASSLFTGRGLFF.

As concerns this clonotype: One base away lies a much larger clone, so this may be a sequencing read error. The chain has TRBV7-2 and TRBJ1-2; possibly TRBD1 for D (5 bases). The CDR3 is made up of 13 amino acids. Germline CDR1 is SGHTA and CDR2 is FQGNSA. The CDR3 loop is CAISLVGDGGYTF. CDR3 nucleotides: TGTGCCATCAGCTTAGTAGGGGACGGCGGCTACACCTTC.

The table lists this clonotype with many counts. The J gene is TRBJ2-7, the V gene TRBV7-8; possibly TRBD1 or TRBD2 for D (5 bases each). Germline loops: CDR1 SGHVS, CDR2 FQNEAQ. The CDR3 extends over 14 amino acids. V was shortened by 5 bases and J by 0 bases, with 11 bases between the two germline ends. CDR3 loop: CASSGTGASYEQYF. In nucleotides, the CDR3 is TGTGCCAGCAGCGGAACCGGGGCCTCCTACGAGCAGTACTTC.

The rearrangement joins TRBV6-5 to TRBJ1-2, with D hard to call. V was clipped by 4 bases and J by 2 bases, with 5 bases between them. This CDR3 is 12 amino acids long. Germline V gives CDR1 MNHEY, CDR2 SVGAGI. The CDR3 nucleotides are TGTGCCAGCAGTTCGCAGAACTATGGCTACACCTTC. Translating gives CASSSQNYGYTF.

This clonotype has just a few counts. The chain has TRBV12-3 or TRBV12-4 and TRBJ2-1, with a tentative D call TRBD1 (5 bases). V was shortened by 2 bases and J by 6 bases, with 20 bases between the two germline ends. The CDR3 loop spans 17 amino acids. For the CDR3, the DNA is TGTGCCAGCAGTTTAAGAACAGGTGGGGTCTTAAGCAATGAGCAGTTCTTC. Amino acid sequence: CASSLRTGGVLSNEQFF.

This sequence joins TRBV13 and TRBJ2-5, with D possibly being TRBD1 (6 bases). Germline CDR1 and CDR2: PRHDT and FYEKMQ (reference sequence). V was pared by 5 bases and J by 1 base, with 14 bases between. This CDR3 spans 15 amino acids. CDR3 sequence reads: CASSPGAGVQETQYF. The CDR3 coding sequence is TGTGCCAGCAGCCCTGGGGCAGGGGTCCAAGAGACCCAGTACTTC.

The V call is TRBV5-1, the J call TRBJ2-7; either TRBD1 or TRBD2 may fit D (5 bases each). Trimming removed 3 bases from V and 3 bases from J, with 10 bases in between. Looked up from germline, CDR1 is SGHRS and CDR2 is YFSETQ. This CDR3 region has 13 residues. DNA for the CDR3: TGCGCCAGCAGCTCCGGGACCAACTACGAGCAGTACTTC. It is translated as CASSSGTNYEQYF.